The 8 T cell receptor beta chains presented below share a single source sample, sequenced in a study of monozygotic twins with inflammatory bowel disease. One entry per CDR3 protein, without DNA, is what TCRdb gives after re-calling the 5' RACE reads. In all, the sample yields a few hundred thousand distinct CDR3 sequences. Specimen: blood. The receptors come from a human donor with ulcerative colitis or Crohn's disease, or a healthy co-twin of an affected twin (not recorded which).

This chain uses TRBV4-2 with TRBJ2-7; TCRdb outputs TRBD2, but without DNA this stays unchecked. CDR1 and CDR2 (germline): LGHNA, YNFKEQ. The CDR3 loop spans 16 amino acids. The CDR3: CASSPWTSGGSYEQYF.

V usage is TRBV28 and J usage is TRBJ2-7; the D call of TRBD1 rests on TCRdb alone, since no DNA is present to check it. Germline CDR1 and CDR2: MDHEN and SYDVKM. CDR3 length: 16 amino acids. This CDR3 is CASSPPKPGQGYEQYF.

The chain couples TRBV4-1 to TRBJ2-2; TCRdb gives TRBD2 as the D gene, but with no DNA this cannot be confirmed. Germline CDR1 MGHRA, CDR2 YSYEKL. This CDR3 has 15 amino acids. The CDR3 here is CASSSPLGDDGELFF.

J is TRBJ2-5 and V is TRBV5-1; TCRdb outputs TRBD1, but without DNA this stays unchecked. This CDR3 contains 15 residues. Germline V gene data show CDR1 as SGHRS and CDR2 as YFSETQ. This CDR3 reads CASSWGTALQETQYF.

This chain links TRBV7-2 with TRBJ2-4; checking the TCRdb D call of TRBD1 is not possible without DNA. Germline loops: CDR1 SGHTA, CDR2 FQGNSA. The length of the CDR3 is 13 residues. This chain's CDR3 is CASSLDPLRPINF.

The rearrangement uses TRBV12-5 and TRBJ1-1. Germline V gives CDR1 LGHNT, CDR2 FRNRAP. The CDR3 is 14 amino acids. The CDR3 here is CASGLGQANTEAFF.

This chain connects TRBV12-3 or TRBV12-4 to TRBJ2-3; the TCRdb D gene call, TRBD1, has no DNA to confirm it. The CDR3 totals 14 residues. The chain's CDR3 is CASSYGGSTDTQYF.

Here the CDR3 reads CASSQEAGTEYNNHYGYTF. The chain links TRBV4-3 to TRBJ1-2; TCRdb's D call of TRBD1 is untestable without DNA. Germline-derived CDR1 and CDR2 are LGHNA and YSLEER. CDR3 length: 19 residues.